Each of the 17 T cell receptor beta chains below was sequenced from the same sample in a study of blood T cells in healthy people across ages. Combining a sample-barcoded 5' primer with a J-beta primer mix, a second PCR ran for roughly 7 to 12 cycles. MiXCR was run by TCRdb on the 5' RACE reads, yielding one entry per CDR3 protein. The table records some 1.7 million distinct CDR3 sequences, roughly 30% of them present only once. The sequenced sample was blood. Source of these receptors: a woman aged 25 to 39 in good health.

The CDR3 loop is CSARRLAGGYTNTGELFF. CDR3 nucleotides: TGCAGTGCTAGACGGCTAGCGGGAGGGTATACGAACACCGGGGAGCTGTTTTTT. The V gene is TRBV20-1, the J gene TRBJ2-2; 12 positions match TRBD2. Trimming removed 2 bases from V and 0 bases from J; junction bases left unmatched: 7. The germline CDR1 and CDR2 sequences are DFQATT and SNEGSKA (reference sequence). The CDR3 has 18 amino acids.

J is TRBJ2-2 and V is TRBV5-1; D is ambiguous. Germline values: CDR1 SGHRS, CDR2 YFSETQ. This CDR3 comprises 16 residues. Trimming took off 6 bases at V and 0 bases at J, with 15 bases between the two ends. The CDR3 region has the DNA TGCGCCAGCACAACCTTCGGAACACCGAACACCGGGGAGCTGTTTTTT. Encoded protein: CASTTFGTPNTGELFF.

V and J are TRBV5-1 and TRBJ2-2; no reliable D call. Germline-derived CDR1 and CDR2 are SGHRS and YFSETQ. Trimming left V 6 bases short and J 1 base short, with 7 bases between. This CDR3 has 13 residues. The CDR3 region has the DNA TGCGCCAGCAAACCGGAGAACACCGGGGAGCTGTTTTTT. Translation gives CASKPENTGELFF.

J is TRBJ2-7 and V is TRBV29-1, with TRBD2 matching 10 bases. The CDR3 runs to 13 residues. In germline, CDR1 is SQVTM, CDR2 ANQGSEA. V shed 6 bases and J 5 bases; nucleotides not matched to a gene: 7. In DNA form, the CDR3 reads TGCAGCGTCCGTAGGACTAGCGGAAACGAGCAGTACTTC. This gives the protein CSVRRTSGNEQYF.

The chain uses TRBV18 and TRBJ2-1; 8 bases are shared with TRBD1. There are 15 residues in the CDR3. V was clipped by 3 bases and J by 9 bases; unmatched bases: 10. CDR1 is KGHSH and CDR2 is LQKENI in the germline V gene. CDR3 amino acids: CASSPPGQGAREQFF. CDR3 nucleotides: TGTGCCAGCTCACCGCCTGGGCAGGGGGCCCGTGAGCAGTTCTTC.

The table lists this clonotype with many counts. In DNA, the CDR3 is TGCGCCAGCAGCAGGACAGCAAATGAGCAGTTCTTC. It translates to CASSRTANEQFF. The chain links TRBV5-1 to TRBJ2-1; the D gene is possibly TRBD1 (6 bases). Trimming took off 4 bases at V and 7 bases at J, with 9 bases between the two ends. CDR1 SGHRS and CDR2 YFSETQ come from the germline V gene. The CDR3 extends over 12 amino acids.

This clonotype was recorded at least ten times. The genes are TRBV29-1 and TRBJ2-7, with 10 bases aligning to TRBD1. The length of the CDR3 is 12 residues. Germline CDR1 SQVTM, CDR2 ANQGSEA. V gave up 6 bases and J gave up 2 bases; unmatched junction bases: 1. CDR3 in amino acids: CSVGQGTYEQYF. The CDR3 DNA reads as TGCAGCGTGGGACAGGGGACCTACGAGCAGTACTTC.

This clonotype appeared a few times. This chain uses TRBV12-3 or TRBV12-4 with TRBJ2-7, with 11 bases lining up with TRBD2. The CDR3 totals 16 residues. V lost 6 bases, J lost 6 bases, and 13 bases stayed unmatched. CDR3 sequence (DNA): TGTGCCAGCAGGGGCGGACTAGCGGGTACTATTGGCGAGCAGTACTTC. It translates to CASRGGLAGTIGEQYF.

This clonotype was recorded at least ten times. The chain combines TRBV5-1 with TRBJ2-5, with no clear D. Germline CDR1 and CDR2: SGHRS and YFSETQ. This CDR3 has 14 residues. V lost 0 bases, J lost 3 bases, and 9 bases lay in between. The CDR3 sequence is CASSLGSGEETQYF. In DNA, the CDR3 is TGCGCCAGCAGCTTGGGGTCGGGCGAAGAGACCCAGTACTTC.

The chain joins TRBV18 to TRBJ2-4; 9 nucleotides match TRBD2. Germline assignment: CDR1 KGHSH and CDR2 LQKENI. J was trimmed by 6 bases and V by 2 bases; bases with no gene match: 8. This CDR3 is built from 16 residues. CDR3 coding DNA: TGTGCCAGCTCACCAGCGGGAGGGCCTGTGCGAAACATTCAGTACTTC. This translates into CASSPAGGPVRNIQYF.

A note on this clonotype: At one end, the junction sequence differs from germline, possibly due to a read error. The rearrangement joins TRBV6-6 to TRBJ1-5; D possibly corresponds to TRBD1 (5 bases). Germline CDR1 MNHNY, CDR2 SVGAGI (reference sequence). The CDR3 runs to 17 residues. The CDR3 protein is CASSYRKTRDLNQPQHF. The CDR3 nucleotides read TGCGCCAGCAGTTACCGCAAAACCCGGGACTTGAATCAGCCCCAGCATTTT.

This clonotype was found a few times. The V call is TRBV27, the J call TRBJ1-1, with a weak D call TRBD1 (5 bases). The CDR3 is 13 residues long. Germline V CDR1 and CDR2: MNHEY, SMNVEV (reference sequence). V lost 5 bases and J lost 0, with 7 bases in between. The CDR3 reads CASSGHLNTEAFF. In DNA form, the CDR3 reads TGTGCCAGCAGTGGACACCTGAACACTGAAGCTTTCTTT.

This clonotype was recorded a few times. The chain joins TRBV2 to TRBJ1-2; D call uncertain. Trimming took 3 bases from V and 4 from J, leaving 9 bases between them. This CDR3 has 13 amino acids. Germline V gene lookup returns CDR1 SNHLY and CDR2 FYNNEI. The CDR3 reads CASSDPEGYGYTF. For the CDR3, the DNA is TGTGCCAGCAGTGACCCGGAGGGCTATGGCTACACCTTC.

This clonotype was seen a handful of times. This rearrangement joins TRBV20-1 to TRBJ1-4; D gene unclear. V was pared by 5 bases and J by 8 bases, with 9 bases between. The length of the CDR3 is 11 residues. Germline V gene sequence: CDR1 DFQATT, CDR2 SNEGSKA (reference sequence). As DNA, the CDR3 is TGCAGTGCTCTGCATGACGAAAAACTGTTTTTT. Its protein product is CSALHDEKLFF.

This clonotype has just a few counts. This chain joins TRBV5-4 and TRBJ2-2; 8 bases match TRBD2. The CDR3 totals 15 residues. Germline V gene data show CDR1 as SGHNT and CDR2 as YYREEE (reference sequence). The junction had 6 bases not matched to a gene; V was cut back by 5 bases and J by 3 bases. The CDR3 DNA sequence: TGTGCCAGCAGACGCGGGACTAGAGACACCGGGGAGCTGTTTTTT. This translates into CASRRGTRDTGELFF.

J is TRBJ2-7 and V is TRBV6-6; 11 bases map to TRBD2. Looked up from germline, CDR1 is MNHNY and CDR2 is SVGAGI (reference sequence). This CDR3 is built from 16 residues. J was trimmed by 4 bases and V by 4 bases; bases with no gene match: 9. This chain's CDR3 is CASSSLGTSGLYEQYF. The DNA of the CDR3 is TGTGCCAGCAGTTCCCTAGGGACTAGCGGCCTTTACGAGCAGTACTTC.

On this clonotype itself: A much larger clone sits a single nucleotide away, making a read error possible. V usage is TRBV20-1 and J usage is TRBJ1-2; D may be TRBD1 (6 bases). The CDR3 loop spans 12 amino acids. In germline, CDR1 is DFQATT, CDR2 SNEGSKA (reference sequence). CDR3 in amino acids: CRAHDRNYGYTF. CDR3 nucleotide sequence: TGCAGGGCTCACGACAGGAACTATGGCTACACCTTC.